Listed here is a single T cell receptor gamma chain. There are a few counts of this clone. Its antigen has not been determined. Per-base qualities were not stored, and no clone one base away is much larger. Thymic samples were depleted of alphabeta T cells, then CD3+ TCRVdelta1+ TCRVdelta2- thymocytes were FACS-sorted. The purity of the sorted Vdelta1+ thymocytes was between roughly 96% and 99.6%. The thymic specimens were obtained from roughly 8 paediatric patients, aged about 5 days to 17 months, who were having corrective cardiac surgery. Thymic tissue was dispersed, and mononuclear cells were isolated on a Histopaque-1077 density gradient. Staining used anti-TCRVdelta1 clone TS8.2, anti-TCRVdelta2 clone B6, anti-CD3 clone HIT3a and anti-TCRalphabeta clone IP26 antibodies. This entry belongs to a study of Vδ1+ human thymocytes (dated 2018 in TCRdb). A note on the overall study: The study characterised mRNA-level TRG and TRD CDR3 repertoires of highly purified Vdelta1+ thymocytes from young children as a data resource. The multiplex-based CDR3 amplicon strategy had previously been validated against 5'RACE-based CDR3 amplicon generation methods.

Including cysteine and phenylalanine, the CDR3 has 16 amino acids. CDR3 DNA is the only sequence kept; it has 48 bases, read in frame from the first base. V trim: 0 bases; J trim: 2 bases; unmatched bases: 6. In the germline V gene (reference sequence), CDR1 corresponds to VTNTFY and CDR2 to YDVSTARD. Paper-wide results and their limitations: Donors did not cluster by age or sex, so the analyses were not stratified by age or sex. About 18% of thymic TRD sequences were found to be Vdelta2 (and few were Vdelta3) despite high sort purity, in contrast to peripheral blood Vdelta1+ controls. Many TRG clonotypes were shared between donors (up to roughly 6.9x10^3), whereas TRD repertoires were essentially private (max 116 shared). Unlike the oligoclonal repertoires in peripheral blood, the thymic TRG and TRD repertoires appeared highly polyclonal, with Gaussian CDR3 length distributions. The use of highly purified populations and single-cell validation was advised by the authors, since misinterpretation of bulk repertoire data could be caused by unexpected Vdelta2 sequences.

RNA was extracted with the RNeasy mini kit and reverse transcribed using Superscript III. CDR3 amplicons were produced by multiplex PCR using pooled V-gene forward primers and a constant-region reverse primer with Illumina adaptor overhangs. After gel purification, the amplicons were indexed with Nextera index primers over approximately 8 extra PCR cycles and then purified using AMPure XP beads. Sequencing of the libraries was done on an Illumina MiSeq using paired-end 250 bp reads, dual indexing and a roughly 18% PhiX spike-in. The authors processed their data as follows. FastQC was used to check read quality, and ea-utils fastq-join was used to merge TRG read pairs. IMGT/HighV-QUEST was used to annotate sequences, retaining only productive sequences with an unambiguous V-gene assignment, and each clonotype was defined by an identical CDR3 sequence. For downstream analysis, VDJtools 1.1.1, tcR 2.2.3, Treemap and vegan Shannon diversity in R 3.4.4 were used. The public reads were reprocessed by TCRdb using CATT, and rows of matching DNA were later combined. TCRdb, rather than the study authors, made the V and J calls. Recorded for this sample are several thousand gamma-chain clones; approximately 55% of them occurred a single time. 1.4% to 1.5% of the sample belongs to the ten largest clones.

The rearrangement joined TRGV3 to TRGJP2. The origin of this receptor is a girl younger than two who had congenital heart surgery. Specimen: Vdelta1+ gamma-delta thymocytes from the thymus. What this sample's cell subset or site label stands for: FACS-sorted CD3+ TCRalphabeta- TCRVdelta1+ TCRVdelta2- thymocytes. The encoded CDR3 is CATWDRPRSSDWIKTF. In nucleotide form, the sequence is TGTGCCACCTGGGACAGGCCCCGGAGTAGTGATTGGATCAAGACGTTT.